The following is a TCR beta chain sequence with its context. Its antigen is still unknown. Cell sorting on a FACSAria was used to separate CD4+ and CD8+ T cells from the PBMCs. The V gene lost 5 bases and the J gene lost 1 base, with 8 bases spanning the gap. This CDR3 contains 13 residues. CDR1 and CDR2 (germline): SEHNR, FQNEAQ (reference sequence). RNA extraction was followed by reverse transcription into cDNA, which acted as the sequencing template. Data came from immunoSEQ multiplex PCR; TCRdb stores just in-frame clones and leaves some out. The sample lists about 120,000 clones, around 64% seen once, with approximately 2.6% in the top ten. This sample is part of a study of CD8+ T cells in alopecia areata. Notes on the study in general: Lesional scalp, especially alopecia totalis/universalis, showed higher clonality than normal scalp. Normal skin's resident alphabeta T cells are sequenced alongside lesional scalp T cells. Compared with mice, patients displayed less clear TCR sharing, possibly for HLA-related reasons.

Specimen: CD4+ T cells sorted from blood. The V and J genes are TRBV7-9 and TRBJ1-1, with a weak D call TRBD1 (5 bases). The source of this sequence is a human donor in good health. The CDR3 DNA sequence: TGTGCCAGCAGCCGAGGGACGAACACTGAAGCTTTCTTT. Translating it yields CASSRGTNTEAFF.